This TCR beta chain was sequenced during a study of T cell repertoires in cytomegalovirus infection. Study information: Signatures in public TCR beta sequences pointed to both CMV infection and matching HLA type.

This clonotype was detected a few times. MiXCR, applied by TCRdb to the reads, yields one record per CDR3 protein. In the table there are about 740,000 distinct CDR3 sequences, less than 40% of which are singletons. Germline-derived CDR1 and CDR2 are KGHDR and SFDVKD. Trimming cost V 1 base and J 6 bases, with 14 bases left between them. The CDR3 has 16 residues. The sample comprised PBMCs. The J gene is TRBJ2-2, the V gene TRBV24-1, with D maybe TRBD1 (5 bases). This sequence originates from a human donor in good health (CMV status not recorded). Some clones in this sample may be carry-over from other donors' samples. The CDR3 loop reads CATSDFSAGRSGELFF. DNA for the CDR3: TGTGCCACCAGTGATTTCTCGGCAGGGCGATCCGGGGAGCTGTTTTTT.